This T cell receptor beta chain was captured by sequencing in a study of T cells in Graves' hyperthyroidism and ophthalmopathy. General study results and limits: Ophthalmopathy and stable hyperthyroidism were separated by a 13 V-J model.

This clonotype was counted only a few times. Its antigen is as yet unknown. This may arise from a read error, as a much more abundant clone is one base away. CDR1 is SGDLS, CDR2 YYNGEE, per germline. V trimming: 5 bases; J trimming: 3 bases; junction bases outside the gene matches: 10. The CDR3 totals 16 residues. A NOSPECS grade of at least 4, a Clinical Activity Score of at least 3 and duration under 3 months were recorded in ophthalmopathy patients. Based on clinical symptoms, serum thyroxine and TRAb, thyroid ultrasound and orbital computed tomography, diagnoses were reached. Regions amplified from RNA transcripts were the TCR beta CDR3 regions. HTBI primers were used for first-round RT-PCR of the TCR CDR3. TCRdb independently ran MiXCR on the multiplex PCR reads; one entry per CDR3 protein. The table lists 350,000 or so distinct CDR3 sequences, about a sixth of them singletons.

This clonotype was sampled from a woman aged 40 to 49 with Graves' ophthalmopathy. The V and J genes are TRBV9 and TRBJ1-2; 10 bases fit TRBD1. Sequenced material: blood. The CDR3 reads CASRVARDRGYYGYTF. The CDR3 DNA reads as TGTGCCAGCAGGGTTGCCCGGGACAGGGGTTACTATGGCTACACCTTC.